The rows below give T cell receptor beta chains drawn from one sample of a study of blood T cell repertoires in COVID-19. Clones were read by immunoSEQ multiplex PCR, and TCRdb kept only the in-frame ones, dropping some. Altogether around 100,000 clones are present, approximately 86% being singletons, with the ten largest covering approximately 5%. The sequenced material came from peripheral blood. Source of these receptors: a human donor in a cohort sampled during active COVID-19. The CDR3 runs from the conserved cysteine through the conserved F or W.

V,J,CDR3
TRBV10-3,TRBJ2-1,CAISESFNGNSYNEQFF
TRBV15,TRBJ2-7,CATSRVGGNEQYF
TRBV18,TRBJ2-6,CASSPPQRPASGANVLTF
TRBV5-1,TRBJ1-1,CASSRGQGNTEAFF
TRBV7-9,TRBJ2-5,CASSFGAGWETQYF
TRBV18,TRBJ1-4,CASSPGSEKLFF
TRBV28,TRBJ2-1,CASSLKGLAGEHGNEQFF
TRBV4-3,TRBJ2-3,CASSQDQGQGADTQYF
TRBV6-4,TRBJ2-3,CASSDGELAADTQYF
TRBV4-2,TRBJ2-7,CASSRGRTDEQYF
TRBV19,TRBJ1-2,CASTRQGGYGYTF
TRBV30,TRBJ1-1,CAWSVGEMNTEAFF
TRBV11-3,TRBJ2-1,CASSSAGGLGEQFF
TRBV10-3,TRBJ2-1,CAVGQPSRISSYNEQFF
TRBV5-1,TRBJ2-7,CASSLVAREYAEQYF
TRBV18,TRBJ2-7,CASSPNPAYEQYF
TRBV3-1/TRBV3-2,TRBJ2-5,CASSRRGEGAQETQYF
TRBV20-1,TRBJ2-7,CSAKGGYEQYF
TRBV4-2,TRBJ2-1,CASSQDRIAEQFF
TRBV4-1,TRBJ2-2,CASSQDRDSANTGELFF
TRBV5-1,TRBJ2-3,CASSGASGRSTDTQYF
TRBV4-1,TRBJ2-2,CASSPLDRATGELFF
TRBV7-2,TRBJ2-7,CASSLGPQGYEQYF
TRBV7-3,TRBJ1-1,CASSPGQGGSAFF
TRBV27,TRBJ2-4,CASSLIGVGKNIQYF
TRBV16,TRBJ1-4,CASSLGQGDEKLFF
TRBV11-3,TRBJ2-7,CASSATGFPYEQYF
TRBV7-9,TRBJ2-2,CASSDRITANTGELFF
TRBV19,TRBJ1-4,CASSGKRGINEKLFF
TRBV18,TRBJ1-6,CASSPTGDSPLHF
TRBV27,TRBJ2-2,CARDGQTTGELFF
TRBV3-1/TRBV3-2,TRBJ1-1,CASSQVGRGLTEAFF
TRBV18,TRBJ1-1,CASSPPWTGVGTEAFF
TRBV7-2,TRBJ1-1,CASSQPQGLGSTEAFF
TRBV5-1,TRBJ2-1,CASSSPFSGRIYNEQFF
TRBV25-1,TRBJ2-3,CASSEYERLRTDTQYF
TRBV7-2,TRBJ2-5,CASSLDRARETQYF
TRBV11-2,TRBJ2-7,CASSFRRDRASYEQYF
TRBV6-2/TRBV6-3,TRBJ1-2,CASSEGRAPSYGYTF
TRBV28,TRBJ2-2,CASSQPLTTGELFF
TRBV5-1,TRBJ1-4,CASSYLPGATNEKLFF
TRBV5-1,TRBJ1-5,CASSLDRGRNQPQHF
TRBV5-6,TRBJ2-2,CASSLDRSNTGELFF
TRBV11-2,TRBJ1-2,CASSPRSQGFRGYTF
TRBV11-1,TRBJ2-5,CASSLLGAAGGTQYF
TRBV23-1,TRBJ2-7,CASRPSRQIYEQYF
TRBV4-1,TRBJ2-1,CASSQLTSGGYNEQFF
TRBV28,TRBJ2-5,CASSRQGARQETQYF
TRBV6-5,TRBJ2-1,CASSNSAARHNEQFF
TRBV6-2/TRBV6-3,TRBJ2-7,CASSLRRDRRPYEQYF
TRBV12-3/TRBV12-4,TRBJ1-2,CASSFSTSGYTF
TRBV27,TRBJ2-3,CASRRTDTQYF
TRBV6-6,TRBJ2-7,CATAVPSGEEQYF
TRBV19,TRBJ2-3,CASSMIPGNTQYF
TRBV6-2/TRBV6-3,TRBJ1-5,CASSPTGPIKPQHF
TRBV7-2,TRBJ1-5,CASSLDYSNQPQHF
TRBV19,TRBJ2-7,CASSREGLAGGISYEQYF
TRBV5-1,TRBJ2-7,CASSSDRSGYEQYF
TRBV2,TRBJ2-3,CASNFNTDTQYF
TRBV5-1,TRBJ2-5,CASRSTSRTQETQYF